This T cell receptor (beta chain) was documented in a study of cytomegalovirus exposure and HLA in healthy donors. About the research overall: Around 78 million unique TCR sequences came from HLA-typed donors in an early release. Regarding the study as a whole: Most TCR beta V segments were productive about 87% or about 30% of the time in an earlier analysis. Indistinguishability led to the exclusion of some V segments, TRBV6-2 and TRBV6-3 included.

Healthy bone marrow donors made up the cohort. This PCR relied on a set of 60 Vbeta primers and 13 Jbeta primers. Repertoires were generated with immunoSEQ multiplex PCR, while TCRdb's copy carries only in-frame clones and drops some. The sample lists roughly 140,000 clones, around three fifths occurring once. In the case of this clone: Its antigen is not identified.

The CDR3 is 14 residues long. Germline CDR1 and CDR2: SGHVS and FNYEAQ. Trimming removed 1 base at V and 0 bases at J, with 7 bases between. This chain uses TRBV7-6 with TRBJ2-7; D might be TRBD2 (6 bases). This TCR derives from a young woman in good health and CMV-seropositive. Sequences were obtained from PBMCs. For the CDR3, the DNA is TGTGCCAGCAGCTTAGGGACTACCTCCTACGAGCAGTACTTC. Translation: CASSLGTTSYEQYF.